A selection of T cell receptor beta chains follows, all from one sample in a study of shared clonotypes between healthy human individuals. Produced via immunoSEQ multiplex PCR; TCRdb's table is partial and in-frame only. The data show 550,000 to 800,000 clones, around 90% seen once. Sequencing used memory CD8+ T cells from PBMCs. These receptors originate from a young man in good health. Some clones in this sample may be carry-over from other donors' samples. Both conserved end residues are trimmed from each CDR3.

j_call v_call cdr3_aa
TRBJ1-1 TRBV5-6 ASSLANQFEAF
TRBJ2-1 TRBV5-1 ASSLTGGALYNEQF
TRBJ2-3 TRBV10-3 AISDRDGSGDTQY
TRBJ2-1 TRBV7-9 ASSAAAGGFYEQF
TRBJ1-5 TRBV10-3 AISDPSHFNQPQH
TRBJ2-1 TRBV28 ASRLASGSYNEQF
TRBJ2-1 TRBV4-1 ASSLTGSSYNEQF
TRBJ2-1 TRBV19 ASSMVAQAEQF
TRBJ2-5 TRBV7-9 ASSFLAGIQETQY
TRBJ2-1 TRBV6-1 ASSEMVRRGWTEVGDEQF
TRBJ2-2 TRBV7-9 ASSFRAAILNTGELF
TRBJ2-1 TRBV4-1 ASSQPRGQVQHGEQF
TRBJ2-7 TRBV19 ASSFGGSYEQY
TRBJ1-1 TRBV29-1 SGWKAGAF
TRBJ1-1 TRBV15 ATSTRREGDTEAF
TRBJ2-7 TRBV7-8 ASSLSYGDLPYEQY
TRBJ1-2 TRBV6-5 ASSYSVDGYYGYT
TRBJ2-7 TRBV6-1 ASSGRPVPLYEQY
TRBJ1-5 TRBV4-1 ASSQDGVMGNQPQH
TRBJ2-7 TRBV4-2 ASSQGQGAVEQY
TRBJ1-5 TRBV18 ASSPQGVLGQVSNQPQH
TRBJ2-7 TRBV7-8 ASSLRQLLYYEQY
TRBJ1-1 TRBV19 ASSTHRGKMNTEAF
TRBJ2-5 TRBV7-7 ASSSGLGHHEETQY
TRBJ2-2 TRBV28 ASSFFLRDPGELF
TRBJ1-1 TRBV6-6 ASSPGTGSEAF
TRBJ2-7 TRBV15 ATSPGEGPHIYEQY
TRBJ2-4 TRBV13 ASTGQDENIQY
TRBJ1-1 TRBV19 ASSIDRETEAF
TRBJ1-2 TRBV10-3 AISDGGLGYT
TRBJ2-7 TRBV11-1 ASSPTTGPSYEQY
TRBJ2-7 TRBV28 ASMGYGEQY
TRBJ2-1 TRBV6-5 ASSLTSGTNNEQF
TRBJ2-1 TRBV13 ASSLGSGERRYNEQF
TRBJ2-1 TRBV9 ASSGSGRGDEQF
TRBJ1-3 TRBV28 ASSPGQVGNTIY
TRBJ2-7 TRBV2 ASSGGPSGSYEQY
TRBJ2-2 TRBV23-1 ASIPQGTTDTGELF
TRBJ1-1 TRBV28 ASSLGNTEAF
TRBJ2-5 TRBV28 ASSLTGGQETQY
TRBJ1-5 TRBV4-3 ASSQGHHSNQPQH
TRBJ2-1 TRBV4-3 ASSQDRRGYNEQF
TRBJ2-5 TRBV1 TSSQGKETQY
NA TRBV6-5 ASSYNRRELF
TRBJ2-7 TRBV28 ASSLIESSYEQY
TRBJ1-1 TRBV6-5 ASSLTLNTEAF
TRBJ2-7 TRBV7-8 ASSASYEQY
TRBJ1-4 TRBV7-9 ASSPSQGSNEKLF
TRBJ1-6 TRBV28 ASSLPGAGYSPLH
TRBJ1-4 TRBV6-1 ASSEWNRPATNEKLF
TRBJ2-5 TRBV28 ASSRQPSTEETQY
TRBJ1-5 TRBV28 ASSPRRWQGANLLQPQH
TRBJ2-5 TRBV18 ASSPRTSVKQETQY